Following are 21 T cell receptor beta chains from one sample sequenced in a study of cytomegalovirus exposure and HLA in healthy donors (dated by TCRdb to 2016 to 2017). Library prep was done by the immunoSEQ multiplex PCR assay. A mixture of 60 forward primers for TCR Vbeta segments and 13 reverse primers for TCR Jbeta segments was used in the multiplex PCR. Drawn from immuneACCESS, this table holds only the in-frame rearrangements with V and J called that TCRdb kept. Clones are partly lost; checked studies trace under half to an unresolved V gene and leave the rest unexplained. The sample includes 75,000 to 95,000 clones, with 85% to 90% observed a single time. The ten largest account for under 2.5% of the sample. The specimen sequenced was PBMCs. These receptors all come from a man younger than 35 in good health and CMV-seronegative.

The chain has TRBV10-3 and TRBJ1-2; D unclear. The V and J ends lost 4 bases and 5 bases respectively, with 11 bases between them. The CDR3 sequence is 13 residues long. The V gene's germline CDR1 is ENHRY and CDR2 SYGVKD. The CDR3 DNA reads as TGTGCCATCAGTGTCGGGAGGATGTATGGCTACACCTTC. Its translation: CAISVGRMYGYTF.

The V call is TRBV29-1, the J call TRBJ2-5, with D tentatively TRBD2 (6 bases). The germline V and J ends were trimmed by 6 bases and 1 base, with 12 bases remaining between them. The CDR3 covers 13 residues. Germline V lookup: CDR1 SQVTM, CDR2 ANQGSEA. The CDR3 region has the DNA TGCAGCGTCAGCTCGACTAGCCAAGAGACCCAGTACTTC. It translates to CSVSSTSQETQYF.

In this sample, this clone turned up once. V usage is TRBV28 and J usage is TRBJ2-7; tentatively, D is TRBD2 (5 bases). This CDR3 contains 12 residues. CDR1 and CDR2 (germline): MDHEN, SYDVKM. V dropped 5 bases and J dropped 7 bases, with 12 bases sitting between them. CDR3 nucleotide sequence: TGTGCCAGCAGTCCACTAGTTGGTGAGCAGTACTTC. Translated, it gives CASSPLVGEQYF.

The chain couples TRBV28 to TRBJ1-5, with D perhaps matching TRBD1 (5 bases). Germline values: CDR1 MDHEN, CDR2 SYDVKM. The CDR3 consists of 13 residues. The V gene lost 7 bases and the J gene lost 3 bases, with 10 bases spanning the gap. The DNA of the CDR3 is TGTGCCAGCATGTGGACACTCAATCAGCCCCAGCATTTT. It yields the protein CASMWTLNQPQHF.

Regarding this clone: Sequence at one end of the junction differs from germline and may be a read error. This CDR3 is also generated by other DNA sequences in the sample. The rearrangement uses TRBV5-1 and TRBJ1-4; D is perhaps TRBD1 (6 bases). Germline values: CDR1 SGHRS, CDR2 YFSETQ. This CDR3 is 14 amino acids long. The chain's CDR3 is CASSLGQANEKLFF. The CDR3 nucleotides are TGCGCCAGCAGCTTGGGACAGGCCAATGAGAAACTGTTTTTT.

The CDR3 DNA reads TGTGCCAGCAGTTACGTCTTGGGGAGCTCCTACAATGAGCAGTTCTTC. It specifies CASSYVLGSSYNEQFF. V usage is TRBV6-5 and J usage is TRBJ2-1, with a weak D call TRBD2 (5 bases). V was pared by 2 bases and J by 0 bases, with 11 bases between. Looked up from germline, CDR1 is MNHEY and CDR2 is SVGAGI. The CDR3 consists of 16 residues.

The rearrangement links TRBV2 to TRBJ2-5; D uncertain. The CDR3 covers 12 residues. The V end was cut by 8 bases, the J end by 5 bases, with 12 bases between. CDR1 is SNHLY and CDR2 is FYNNEI in the germline V gene. The CDR3 reads CASALGAETQYF. The CDR3 DNA sequence: TGTGCCAGCGCCTTGGGCGCTGAGACCCAGTACTTC.

V and J are TRBV28 and TRBJ2-7; D is ambiguous. CDR1 MDHEN and CDR2 SYDVKM come from the germline V gene. Trimming took off 3 bases at V and 1 base at J, with 10 bases between the two ends. The CDR3 runs 14 residues. CDR3 sequence: CASSFIRPSYEQYF. The DNA for the CDR3 is TGTGCCAGCAGTTTTATCAGGCCGTCCTACGAGCAGTACTTC. The entire variable domain, with the rest obtained from reference TRBV28 and TRBJ2-7, is as follows: DVKVTQSSRYLVKRTGEKVFLECVQDMDHENMFWYRQDPGLGLRLIYFSYDVKMKEKGDIPEGYSVSREKKERFSLILESASTNQTSMYLCASSFIRPSYEQYFGPGTRLTVT.

The rearrangement uses TRBV5-4 and TRBJ2-1; the D is unclear. CDR1 is SGHNT and CDR2 is YYREEE in the germline V gene (reference sequence). V dropped 2 bases and J dropped 8 bases, with 17 bases sitting between them. CDR3 length: 15 residues. This CDR3 is CASSFTVVSNDEQFF. CDR3 nucleotides: TGTGCCAGCAGCTTCACGGTAGTCTCGAACGATGAGCAGTTCTTC. The full variable domain, rest sourced from reference TRBV5-4 and TRBJ2-1, is ETGVTQSPTHLIKTRGQQVTLRCSSQSGHNTVSWYQQALGQGPQFIFQYYREEENGRGNFPPRFSGLQFPNYSSELNVNALELDDSALYLCASSFTVVSNDEQFFGPGTRLTVL.

The CDR3 loop is CASSAANYEQYF. The CDR3 nucleotides are TGTGCCAGCAGCGCGGCGAACTACGAGCAGTACTTC. The rearrangement joins TRBV6-1 to TRBJ2-7; D is ambiguous. The CDR3 is 12 residues long. Germline V lookup: CDR1 MNHNS, CDR2 SASEGT. Trimming cost V 6 bases and J 3 bases, with 9 bases left between them.

The chain carries TRBV19 and TRBJ2-5, with 8 bases aligning to TRBD2. The CDR3 runs 14 residues. With V trimmed by 5 bases and J by 5 bases, 7 bases remained unmatched. Germline V CDR1 and CDR2: LNHDA, SQIVND (reference sequence). Here the CDR3 reads CASSLREGRETQYF. The CDR3 nucleotides read TGTGCCAGTAGTTTACGGGAGGGCCGCGAGACCCAGTACTTC. Full variable domain (remainder filled in from reference TRBV19 and TRBJ2-5): DGGITQSPKYLFRKEGQNVTLSCEQNLNHDAMYWYRQDPGQGLRLIYYSQIVNDFQKGDIAEGYSVSREKKESFPLTVTSAQKNPTAFYLCASSLREGRETQYFGPGTRLLVL.

The gene calls are TRBV25-1 and TRBJ2-1, with D maybe TRBD2 (5 bases). The CDR3 length is 12 residues. CDR1 is MGHDK, CDR2 SYGVNS, per germline. V lost 7 bases, J lost 5 bases, and 9 bases lay in between. CDR3 sequence reads: CASNLLDNEQFF. CDR3 nucleotide sequence: TGTGCCAGCAACTTACTAGACAATGAGCAGTTCTTC.

The chain carries TRBV7-2 and TRBJ1-5; perhaps TRBD1 as D (6 bases). The CDR3 has 15 residues. The germline V gene encodes CDR1 SGHTA and CDR2 FQGNSA. V shed 4 bases and J shed 6 bases, with 16 bases lying between them. The DNA of the CDR3 is TGTGCCAGCAGCTCGCAGGGGATCCTCGGTCAGCCCCAGCATTTT. Translated, it gives CASSSQGILGQPQHF.

This rearrangement joins TRBV5-1 to TRBJ1-1; D unresolved. The CDR3 runs to 13 residues. V lost 7 bases to trimming and J lost 1 base, with 11 bases between them. From germline, CDR1 is SGHRS and CDR2 YFSETQ. The CDR3 coding sequence is TGCGCCAGCTCGCGTTCGAGGAACACTGAAGCTTTCTTT. Its protein product is CASSRSRNTEAFF.

The chain uses TRBV27 and TRBJ2-5; 12 positions match TRBD2. The J call is doubtful: the DNA matches TRBJ2-7 better. The germline gives CDR1 MNHEY, CDR2 SMNVEV (reference sequence). This CDR3 contains 15 residues. CDR3 nucleotide sequence: TGTGCCAGCAGTTTAACTAGCGGGAGGTCCTACGAGCAGTACTTC. The encoded protein is CASSLTSGRSYEQYF.

The sample holds one count of this clone. The chain recombines TRBV4-2 with TRBJ1-5; 8 nucleotides agree with TRBD1. Germline CDR1 is LGHNA and CDR2 is YNFKEQ. After removal of 2 bases from V and 5 bases from J, the junction contained 11 bases not matched to a gene. The CDR3 totals 17 residues. The CDR3 DNA is TGTGCCAGCAGCCAACCACAGGCAGGGGGCAGTTATCAGCCCCAGCATTTT. Translated: CASSQPQAGGSYQPQHF.

Only one count was recorded for this clone. This chain joins TRBV6-6 and TRBJ2-7; D possibly corresponds to TRBD2 (5 bases). V lost 4 bases and J lost 2, with 15 bases in between. Looked up from germline, CDR1 is MNHNY and CDR2 is SVGAGI (reference sequence). The CDR3 is made up of 15 amino acids. CDR3: CASSSPGEPPYEQYF. CDR3 nucleotides: TGTGCCAGCAGTTCCCCCGGGGAGCCCCCCTACGAGCAGTACTTC.

This chain connects TRBV11-2 to TRBJ1-5, with 8 bases lining up with TRBD1. Germline V gives CDR1 SGHAT, CDR2 FQNNGV. V lost 5 bases, J lost 6 bases, and 3 bases stayed unmatched. The CDR3 sequence is 13 residues long. CDR3 sequence: CASSVDRVQPQHF. CDR3 nucleotides: TGTGCCAGCAGCGTGGACAGGGTTCAGCCCCAGCATTTT.

The genes are TRBV7-8 and TRBJ1-2, with 7 bases matching TRBD1. The CDR3 is 13 residues long. V trimming: 5 bases; J trimming: 4 bases; junction bases outside the gene matches: 4. CDR1 and CDR2 from the germline V gene are SGHVS and FQNEAQ. The CDR3, as DNA: TGTGCCAGCAGCCTTGACAGGGCCTATGGCTACACCTTC. Its translation: CASSLDRAYGYTF.

The chain combines TRBV7-9 with TRBJ1-4; no definite D call. Germline CDR1 SEHNR, CDR2 FQNEAQ (reference sequence). Deletions cut 7 bases from V and 8 bases from J, with 20 bases between. The length of the CDR3 is 15 residues. CDR3 in amino acids: CASTPGTVGWEKLFF. The CDR3 bases are TGTGCCAGCACCCCGGGAACGGTGGGTTGGGAAAAACTGTTTTTT.

The rearrangement links TRBV30 to TRBJ1-1, with no clear D. V shed 6 bases and J shed 0 bases, with 8 bases lying between them. Per the germline V gene, CDR1 is GTSNPN and CDR2 is SVGIG (reference sequence). The CDR3 has 12 residues. The CDR3 protein is CACAQVNTEAFF. The CDR3 region has the DNA TGTGCCTGCGCCCAGGTGAACACTGAAGCTTTCTTT.